This T cell receptor beta chain was sequenced during a study of blood T cell repertoires in COVID-19 (dated by TCRdb to the early 2020s). Broadly, across the study: Samples covering the acute and convalescent phases of COVID-19 were provided by collaborators in the United States, Italy and Spain. Sample metadata almost always included a de-identified subject ID, COVID-19 status, age in years and sex. Samples were obtained from the ongoing ImmuneRACE study (first 160 participants) and from about 1,300 subjects provided by 6 global collaborators. The dataset comprised deeply sampled blood TCRbeta repertoires from subjects exposed to, actively infected with, or recovered from COVID-19. HLA class I and class II types, where available, came from metadata supplied by the sample provider rather than from assay-based typing. The material from the prospective study consisted of cDNA or gDNA derived from T cells, B-cell-depleted T cells, or PBMCs. The repertoires were made available in a free public database intended to serve as a resource for research on the immune response to SARS-CoV-2.

TCRbeta CDR3 regions were amplified from genomic DNA by means of the immunoSEQ Assay, a bias-controlled multiplex PCR. Per the source publication's procedure: The number of nucleated cells in each sample was estimated from the amplification of reference gene primers within the assay. Sequence reads were collapsed and filtered to measure the absolute abundance of every unique TCRbeta CDR3 rearrangement. For each sample, productive Simpson clonality was calculated by taking the square root of Simpson's diversity index across productive rearrangements. The source is immuneACCESS, and TCRdb retained only in-frame sequences with V and J called. Part of the clones is not carried over; for the studies checked, unresolved V genes explain less than half of this, and the remainder is unexplained. The V and J calls and clone size are taken from that table; D and trimming were inferred from the DNA. The sample profile shows about 110,000 clones; 82% of them were found once. In total, the top ten clones hold 7% to 9% of the sample.

The junction shows trimming of 6 bases on V and 4 bases on J, and the gene matches do not reach 12 bases of it. There are 15 amino acids in the CDR3, from cysteine to phenylalanine inclusive. The only DNA kept is the CDR3, 45 bases in frame from the first base. The germline V gene (reference sequence) yields MNHNY for CDR1 and SVGAGI for CDR2. Whole blood was collected in K2EDTA tubes by collaborating institutions according to the institutions' own protocols. Collaborator samples were shipped for TCRbeta analysis as frozen whole blood, isolated PBMCs, or DNA extracted from either sample type. This clone was detected many times. Which antigen it targets is not known. Base qualities were left out, and no much larger clone turns up one base away. Study-wide conclusions, independent of this receptor: Clinical and demographic metadata were provided uncurated, with the amount varying by source and participant.

The sequence was obtained from a man in his 70s with acute or convalescent COVID-19. This receptor chain uses TRBV6-6 and TRBJ2-7; TRBD1 matches 7 bases in the middle. Sequenced sample: peripheral blood. The DNA reads TGTGCCAGCAGGGGTACGATCGGGACAGATTACGAGCAGTACTTC. It encodes CASRGTIGTDYEQYF.